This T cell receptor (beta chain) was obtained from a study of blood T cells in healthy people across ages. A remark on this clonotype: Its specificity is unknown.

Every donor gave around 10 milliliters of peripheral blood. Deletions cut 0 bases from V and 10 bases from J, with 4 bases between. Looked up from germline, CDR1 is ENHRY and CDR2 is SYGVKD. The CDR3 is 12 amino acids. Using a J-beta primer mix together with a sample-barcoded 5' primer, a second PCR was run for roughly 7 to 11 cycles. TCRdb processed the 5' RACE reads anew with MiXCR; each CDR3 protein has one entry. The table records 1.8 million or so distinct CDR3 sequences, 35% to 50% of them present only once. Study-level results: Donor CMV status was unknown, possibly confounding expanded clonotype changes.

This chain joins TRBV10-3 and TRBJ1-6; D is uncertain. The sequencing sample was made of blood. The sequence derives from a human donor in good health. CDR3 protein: CAISESGSPLHF. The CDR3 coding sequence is TGTGCCATCAGTGAGTCGGGCTCACCCCTCCACTTT.